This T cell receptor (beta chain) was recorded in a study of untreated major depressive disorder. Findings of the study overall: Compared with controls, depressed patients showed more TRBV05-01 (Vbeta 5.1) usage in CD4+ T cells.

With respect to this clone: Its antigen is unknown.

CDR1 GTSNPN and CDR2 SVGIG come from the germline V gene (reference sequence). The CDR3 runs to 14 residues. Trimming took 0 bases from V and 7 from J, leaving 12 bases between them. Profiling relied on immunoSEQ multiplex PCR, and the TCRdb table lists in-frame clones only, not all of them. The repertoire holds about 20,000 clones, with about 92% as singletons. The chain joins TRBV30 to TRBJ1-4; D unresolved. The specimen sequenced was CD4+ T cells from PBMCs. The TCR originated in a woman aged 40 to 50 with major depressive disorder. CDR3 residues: CAWSVSSSGEKLFF. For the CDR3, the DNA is TGTGCCTGGAGTGTATCTTCTTCTGGTGAAAAACTGTTTTTT.